This T cell receptor beta chain appears in the sequencing data of a study of T-cell reconstitution after alpha-beta-depleted transplantation in children. This CDR3 contains 15 residues. V shed 5 bases, J shed 7 bases, and the junction held 11 bases outside the gene matches. Per germline, CDR1 SGHTA and CDR2 FQGNSA. This clonotype was counted many times. Unique molecular identifiers were incorporated when the TCRbeta library was constructed. MiXCR, run by TCRdb on the PCR reads, gives a single entry per CDR3 protein. Counted here are approximately 420,000 distinct CDR3 sequences, 9.5% to 13% occurring once; the ten biggest clones make up 4.5% to 7%.

The TCR comes from a human donor who donated a stem cell graft to a child with acute myeloid leukemia. The material sequenced was PBMCs from the stem cell graft donor, taken from the stem cell graft. The chain links TRBV7-2 to TRBJ1-3; TRBD1 matches at 7 bases. In nucleotides, the CDR3 is TGTGCCAGCAGCGTCGACAGGGACATATGGAACACCATATATTTT. It specifies CASSVDRDIWNTIYF.